One and the same sample provided the 18 T cell receptor beta chains below, sequenced in a study of graft-versus-host responses after intestinal transplantation. Antigens of these TCRs are unknown. Repertoires were generated with immunoSEQ multiplex PCR, while TCRdb's copy carries only in-frame clones and drops some. The table lists some 85,000 clones, over 75% of them singletons, with over 7% in the top ten. This sample comprised unstimulated CD8+ T cells sorted from spleen or lymph node cells, obtained before transplant. The receptors were gathered from a human donor who was the organ donor for an intestinal transplant.

CDR3 in amino acids: CASSVLTGQGEKNIQYF. The CDR3 nucleotides read TGTGCCAGCAGCGTACTAACCGGTCAGGGGGAAAAAAACATTCAGTACTTC. The chain uses TRBV9 and TRBJ2-4; TRBD1 matches at 7 bases. Germline trimming cut 1 base from V and 4 bases from J; bases unmatched to any gene: 11. Germline-derived CDR1 and CDR2 are SGDLS and YYNGEE. The CDR3 length is 17 residues.

The rearrangement joins TRBV30 to TRBJ1-3, with D maybe TRBD1 (5 bases). Germline lookup yields CDR1 GTSNPN and CDR2 SVGIG (reference sequence). The CDR3 runs to 15 residues. V lost 5 bases and J 1 base, leaving 15 bases between the germline ends. The DNA of the CDR3 is TGTGCCTGGTGGGACCATGGTTCTTCTGGAAACACCATATATTTT. Protein product: CAWWDHGSSGNTIYF.

The V and J genes are TRBV4-1 and TRBJ1-1; no clear D. V lost 0 bases, J lost 3 bases, and 20 bases lay in between. The CDR3 length is 18 residues. From germline, CDR1 is MGHRA and CDR2 YSYEKL. CDR3 bases: TGCGCCAGCAGCCAAGACCGCCACCGGGAGGCCTTCGACACTGAAGCTTTCTTT. Residues: CASSQDRHREAFDTEAFF.

The chain carries TRBV10-1 and TRBJ2-5; TRBD1 matches 7 bases. Germline V lookup: CDR1 WNHNN, CDR2 SYGVQD (reference sequence). J lost 2 bases, V lost 5 bases, and 5 bases had no gene match. The CDR3 has 14 residues. In nucleotides, the CDR3 is TGCGCCAGCAGTAGGGACAGCCTGCAAGAGACCCAGTACTTC. Translating it yields CASSRDSLQETQYF.

The V gene is TRBV6-5, the J gene TRBJ2-3; D possibly corresponds to TRBD1 (5 bases). Germline-derived CDR1 and CDR2 are MNHEY and SVGAGI. V was clipped by 6 bases and J by 2 bases, with 12 bases between them. The CDR3 totals 14 residues. CDR3 coding DNA: TGTGCCAGCAGCCTCGACAGAGACACAGATACGCAGTATTTT. It translates to CASSLDRDTDTQYF.

The CDR3 bases are TGTGCCAGCAGCCCCAGCCCCTATGGCTACACCTTC. Amino acids: CASSPSPYGYTF. The rearrangement uses TRBV5-5 and TRBJ1-2, with D unresolved. Trimming stripped 4 bases from V and 4 bases from J, with 8 bases between. The CDR3 sequence is 12 residues long. Germline V gene lookup returns CDR1 SGHKS and CDR2 YYEKEE (reference sequence).

The chain employs TRBV27 and TRBJ2-2; D not resolved. The germline CDR1 and CDR2 sequences are MNHEY and SMNVEV (reference sequence). The CDR3 is 13 residues long. Deletions cut 5 bases from V and 6 bases from J, with 10 bases between. CDR3 sequence reads: CASSIIASGELFF. CDR3 in DNA: TGTGCCAGCAGTATAATAGCATCCGGGGAGCTGTTTTTT.

The CDR3 spells CASSPQVENEKLFF. The CDR3 DNA sequence: TGTGCCAGCAGCCCACAGGTGGAAAATGAAAAACTGTTTTTT. The gene calls are TRBV7-9 and TRBJ1-4, with TRBD1 as a possible D gene (5 bases). Trimming cost V 5 bases and J 5 bases, with 12 bases left between them. The CDR3 consists of 14 residues. Germline V lookup: CDR1 SEHNR, CDR2 FQNEAQ (reference sequence).

This chain joins TRBV7-2 and TRBJ1-1; no clear D gene. CDR3 length: 12 residues. Deletions cut 3 bases from V and 7 bases from J, with 9 bases between. The V gene's germline CDR1 is SGHTA and CDR2 FQGNSA. CDR3 region: CASSFVGSEAFF. The CDR3 bases are TGTGCCAGCAGCTTCGTAGGGAGTGAAGCTTTCTTT. Full variable domain (missing parts from reference TRBV7-2 and TRBJ1-1): GAGVSQSPSNKVTEKGKDVELRCDPISGHTALYWYRQSLGQGLEFLIYFQGNSAPDKSGLPSDRFSAERTGGSVSTLTIQRTQQEDSAVYLCASSFVGSEAFFGQGTRLTVV.

The chain uses TRBV21-1 and TRBJ2-7. TRBV21-1 is reported as a pseudogene. The CDR3 extends over 16 amino acids. The CDR3 nucleotides are TGTGCCAGCACAGGGGCACCGGGACTCCGGCGAGTCGAGCAGTACTTC. Encoded protein: CASTGAPGLRRVEQYF.

The J gene is TRBJ2-5, the V gene TRBV7-6, with 10 nucleotides matching TRBD1. J lost 13 bases, V lost 5 bases, and 10 bases had no gene match. CDR1 is SGHVS and CDR2 is FNYEAQ in the germline V gene. This CDR3 comprises 13 residues. CDR3 region: CASSVSTGGAAYF. CDR3 sequence (DNA): TGTGCCAGCAGCGTCTCGACAGGGGGCGCGGCGTACTTC. The variable domain in full, with the rest retrieved from reference TRBV7-6 and TRBJ2-5, is GAGVSQSPRYKVTKRGQDVALRCDPISGHVSLYWYRQALGQGPEFLTYFNYEAQQDKSGLPNDRFSAERPEGSISTLTIQRTEQRDSAMYRCASSVSTGGAAYFGPGTRLLVL.

This chain joins TRBV5-6 and TRBJ2-1; D is unclear. From germline, CDR1 is SGHDT and CDR2 YYEEEE. Trimming stripped 5 bases from V and 8 bases from J, with 29 bases between. The length of the CDR3 is 18 residues. The CDR3 coding sequence is TGTGCCAGCAGGTTTGCCGGGTTCTCTGTATATGGTTCCGATGAGCAGTTCTTC. This translates into CASRFAGFSVYGSDEQFF.

This rearrangement joins TRBV6-1 to TRBJ2-7; 13 bases agree with TRBD2. J lost 0 bases, V lost 4 bases, and 6 bases had no gene match. The length of the CDR3 is 17 residues. Germline V gene lookup returns CDR1 MNHNS and CDR2 SASEGT. Written as DNA, the CDR3 is TGTGCCAGCAGTGCTGGACTAGCGGGGGATAACTCCTACGAGCAGTACTTC. This translates into CASSAGLAGDNSYEQYF.

V usage is TRBV6-5 and J usage is TRBJ2-1; D gene ambiguous. The germline V gene has CDR1 MNHEY and CDR2 SVGAGI. The CDR3 has 14 residues. V lost 2 bases and J 1 base, leaving 6 bases between the germline ends. This CDR3 reads CASSYGVSYNEQFF. The DNA of the CDR3 is TGTGCCAGCAGTTACGGTGTGTCCTACAATGAGCAGTTCTTC.

The rearrangement uses TRBV28 and TRBJ2-7; TRBD1 might be the D (6 bases). The V end lost 7 bases, the J end lost 1 base, and 20 bases lay between the germline ends. Looked up from germline, CDR1 is MDHEN and CDR2 is SYDVKM. The CDR3 extends over 16 amino acids. The CDR3 region is CASTNIYGDTSYEQYF. The CDR3 DNA is TGTGCCAGCACCAACATATACGGGGACACTTCCTACGAGCAGTACTTC.

The chain links TRBV6-5 to TRBJ1-1, with 7 bases aligning to TRBD1. The V and J ends lost 6 bases and 0 bases, in that order; junction bases with no gene match: 4. The CDR3 is 14 amino acids. Germline assignment: CDR1 MNHEY and CDR2 SVGAGI. The CDR3 is CASSPGGVNTEAFF. The CDR3 nucleotides are TGTGCCAGCAGCCCAGGGGGTGTGAACACTGAAGCTTTCTTT.

CDR3 DNA: TGTGCCAGCAGTCTATTAGCGGGGGGGATTCAAGAGACCCAGTACTTC. Its translation: CASSLLAGGIQETQYF. The chain employs TRBV7-2 and TRBJ2-5, with 11 nucleotides matching TRBD2. From germline, CDR1 is SGHTA and CDR2 FQGNSA. After removal of 6 bases from V and 2 bases from J, the junction contained 8 bases not matched to a gene. This CDR3 comprises 16 residues.

J is TRBJ2-1 and V is TRBV7-3, with D maybe TRBD1 (5 bases). In germline, CDR1 is SGHTA, CDR2 FQGTGA. The CDR3 totals 15 residues. Trimming pared 5 bases from V and 7 bases from J, leaving 18 bases between. CDR3 sequence (DNA): TGTGCCAGCAGCCAACCATTCCAGGGTAAGAATGAGCAGTTCTTC. This translates into CASSQPFQGKNEQFF. Full variable domain (outside the CDR3, taken from reference TRBV7-3 and TRBJ2-1): GAGVSQTPSNKVTEKGKYVELRCDPISGHTALYWYRQSLGQGPEFLIYFQGTGAADDSGLPNDRFFAVRPEGSVSTLKIQRTERGDSAVYLCASSQPFQGKNEQFFGPGTRLTVL.